This TCR beta chain was documented in a study of vaccination and CD4 T cells after COVID-19. MiXCR, applied by TCRdb to the PCR reads, yields one record per CDR3 protein. The sample has 15,000 to 20,000 distinct CDR3 sequences; approximately 60% are singletons. The CDR3 extends over 16 amino acids. V was pared by 5 bases and J by 1 base, with 14 bases between. Germline V gene data show CDR1 as LGHNA and CDR2 as YSLEER. This clonotype was found once. Sequenced here: CD4+ T cells from blood, sampled after SARS-CoV-2 vaccination. This clonotype was sampled from a human donor who had recovered from COVID-19. The rearrangement joins TRBV4-3 to TRBJ2-2; possible D gene TRBD1, 6 bases. CDR3 protein: CASSEGAQGNTGELFF. The CDR3 DNA reads TGCGCCAGCAGCGAAGGGGCACAGGGGAACACCGGGGAGCTGTTTTTT.